The TCR beta chain under discussion was sequenced for a study of shared clonotypes between healthy human individuals. Study context: CD4 naive cells filled three plates per donor, CD4 memory three, CD8 naive two and CD8 memory one.

Sequenced by immunoSEQ multiplex PCR; TCRdb stores in-frame clones only, minus some. The sample shows about 960,000 clones, more than 75% of them seen only once. Every donor, a Caucasian adult, lived in Nashville, Tennessee. Study conclusions and caveats: With a handful of donors compared, 4.5% to 6.5% of naive CD4 clonotypes were shared.

About this clone: The target antigen is unknown.

In germline, CDR1 is KGHSH, CDR2 LQKENI. Between the trimmed V and J ends, which lost 3 bases and 2 bases, there was a span of 17 bases. The CDR3 contains 17 residues. This clonotype originated in a man aged 18 to 30 in good health. The chain joins TRBV18 to TRBJ2-4; D uncertain. The source material was memory CD4+ T cells sorted from blood. Specified subset: CD45RA-negative fraction. CDR3 sequence (DNA): TGTGCCAGCTCACCCGAGACCGGGTTTGGGACCAAAAACATTCAGTACTTC. Its translation is CASSPETGFGTKNIQYF.